This entry features one T cell receptor (beta chain) sequence. Its antigen is unidentified. MiXCR, run by TCRdb on the reads, gives a single entry per CDR3 protein. The profile shows roughly 71,000 distinct CDR3 sequences, around 63% of them singletons. This entry is derived from a study of type 1 regulatory T cells. Study background: An in vitro protocol generated T-allo10, a Tr1-enriched, alloantigen-specific CD4 T cell product.

CDR1 and CDR2 from the germline V gene are SGHRS and YFSETQ. The ends were cut back, 3 bases at V and 2 bases at J, with 14 bases in the middle. The CDR3 has 15 amino acids. Sequencing was done on a sample of cultured T cells, either the whole culture or a sorted T cell fraction (not recorded which). Subset of the sample: Tr1-enriched cell product generated in vitro against host alloantigens. The rearrangement links TRBV5-1 to TRBJ2-5; TRBD2 is a possible D gene (6 bases). This receptor was taken from a human donor in good health. This CDR3 is CASSWGSSGQETQYF. The CDR3 DNA sequence: TGCGCCAGCAGCTGGGGGAGTAGCGGACAAGAGACCCAGTACTTC.